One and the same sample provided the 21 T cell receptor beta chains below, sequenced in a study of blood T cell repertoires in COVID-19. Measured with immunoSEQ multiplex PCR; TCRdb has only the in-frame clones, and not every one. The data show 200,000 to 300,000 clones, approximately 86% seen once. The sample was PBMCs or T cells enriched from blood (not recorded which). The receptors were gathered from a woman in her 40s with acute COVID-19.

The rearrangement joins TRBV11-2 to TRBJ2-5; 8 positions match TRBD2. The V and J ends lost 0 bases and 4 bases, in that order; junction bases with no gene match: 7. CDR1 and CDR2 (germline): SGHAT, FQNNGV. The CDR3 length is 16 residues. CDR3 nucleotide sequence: TGTGCCAGCAGCTTAGAGTCGCCCAGCGGGGGAGAGACCCAGTACTTC. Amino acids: CASSLESPSGGETQYF.

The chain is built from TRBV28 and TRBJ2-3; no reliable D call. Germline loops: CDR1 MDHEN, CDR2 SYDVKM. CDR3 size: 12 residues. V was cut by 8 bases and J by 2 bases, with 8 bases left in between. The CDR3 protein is CASGSHTDTQYF. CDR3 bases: TGTGCCAGCGGCTCCCACACAGATACGCAGTATTTT.

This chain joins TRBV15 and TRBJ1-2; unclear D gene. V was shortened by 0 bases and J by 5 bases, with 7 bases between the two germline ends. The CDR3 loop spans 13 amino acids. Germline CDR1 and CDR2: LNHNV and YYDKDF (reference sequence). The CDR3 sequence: CATSRDQTYGYTF. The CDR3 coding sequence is TGTGCCACCAGCAGAGACCAGACTTATGGCTACACCTTC.

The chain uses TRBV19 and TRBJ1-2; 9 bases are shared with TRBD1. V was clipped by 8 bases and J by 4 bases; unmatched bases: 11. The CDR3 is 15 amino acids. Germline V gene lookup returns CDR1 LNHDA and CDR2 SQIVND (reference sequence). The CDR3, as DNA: TGTGCCAGTCAAACACCGGGACAGGGTAGCTATGGCTACACCTTC. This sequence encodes CASQTPGQGSYGYTF.

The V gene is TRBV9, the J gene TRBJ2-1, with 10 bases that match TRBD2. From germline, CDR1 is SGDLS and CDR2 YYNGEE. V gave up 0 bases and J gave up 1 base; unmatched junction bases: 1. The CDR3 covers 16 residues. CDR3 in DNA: TGTGCCAGCAGCGTAGGACTAGCGGGTTCCTACAATGAGCAGTTCTTC. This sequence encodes CASSVGLAGSYNEQFF.

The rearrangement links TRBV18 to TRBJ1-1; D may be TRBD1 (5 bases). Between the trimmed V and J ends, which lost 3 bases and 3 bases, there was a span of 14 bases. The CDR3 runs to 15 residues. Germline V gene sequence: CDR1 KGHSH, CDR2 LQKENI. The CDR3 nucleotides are TGTGCCAGCTCACCCTACGTTGGAGGGGACACTGAAGCTTTCTTT. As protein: CASSPYVGGDTEAFF.

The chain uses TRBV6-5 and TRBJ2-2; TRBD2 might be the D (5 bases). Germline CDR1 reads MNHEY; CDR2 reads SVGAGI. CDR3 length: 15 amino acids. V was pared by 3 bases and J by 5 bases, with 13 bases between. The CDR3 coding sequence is TGTGCCAGCAGTTATCGCCCTAGCCGGACCGGGGAGCTGTTTTTT. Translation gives CASSYRPSRTGELFF.

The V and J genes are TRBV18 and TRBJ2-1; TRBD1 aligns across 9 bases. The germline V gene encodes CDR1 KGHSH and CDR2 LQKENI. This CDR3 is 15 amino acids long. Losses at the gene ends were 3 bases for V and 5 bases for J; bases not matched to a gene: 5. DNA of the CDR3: TGTGCCAGCTCACCTGGGACAGGGTTAAACAATGAGCAGTTCTTC. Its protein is CASSPGTGLNNEQFF. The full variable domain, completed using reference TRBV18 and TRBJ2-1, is NAGVMQNPRHLVRRRGQEARLRCSPMKGHSHVYWYRQLPEEGLKFMVYLQKENIIDESGMPKERFSAEFPKEGPSILRIQQVVRGDSAAYFCASSPGTGLNNEQFFGPGTRLTVL.

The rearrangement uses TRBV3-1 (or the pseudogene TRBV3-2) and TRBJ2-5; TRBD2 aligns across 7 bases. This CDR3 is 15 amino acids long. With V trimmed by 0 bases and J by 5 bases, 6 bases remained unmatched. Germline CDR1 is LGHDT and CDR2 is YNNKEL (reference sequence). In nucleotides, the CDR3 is TGTGCCAGCAGCCAAGAGGCCGGGGAGGGGGAGACCCAGTACTTC. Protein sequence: CASSQEAGEGETQYF.

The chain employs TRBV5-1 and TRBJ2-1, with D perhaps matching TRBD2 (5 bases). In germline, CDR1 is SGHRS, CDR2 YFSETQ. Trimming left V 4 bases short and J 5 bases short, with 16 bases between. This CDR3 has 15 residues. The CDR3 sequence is CASSPEPRANNEQFF. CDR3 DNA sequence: TGCGCCAGCAGCCCCGAGCCGAGGGCGAACAATGAGCAGTTCTTC.

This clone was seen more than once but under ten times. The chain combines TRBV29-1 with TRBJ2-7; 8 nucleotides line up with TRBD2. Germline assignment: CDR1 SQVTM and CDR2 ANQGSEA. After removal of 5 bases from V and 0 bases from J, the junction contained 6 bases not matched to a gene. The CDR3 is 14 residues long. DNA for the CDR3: TGCAGCGTTACAGACGGGACTAGCTCCTACGAGCAGTACTTC. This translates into CSVTDGTSSYEQYF.

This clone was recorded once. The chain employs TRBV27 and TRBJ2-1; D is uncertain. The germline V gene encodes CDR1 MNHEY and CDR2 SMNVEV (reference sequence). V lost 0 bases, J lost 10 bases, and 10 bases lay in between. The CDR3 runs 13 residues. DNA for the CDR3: TGTGCCAGCAGTTTATCGAGGTATGGCGAGCAGTTCTTC. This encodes CASSLSRYGEQFF.

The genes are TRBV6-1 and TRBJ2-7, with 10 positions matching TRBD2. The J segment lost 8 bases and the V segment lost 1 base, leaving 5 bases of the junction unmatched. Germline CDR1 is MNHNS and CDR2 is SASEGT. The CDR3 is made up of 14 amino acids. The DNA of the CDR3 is TGTGCCAGCAGTGAAGGGACTAGCGGAGGGAAGCAGTACTTC. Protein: CASSEGTSGGKQYF.

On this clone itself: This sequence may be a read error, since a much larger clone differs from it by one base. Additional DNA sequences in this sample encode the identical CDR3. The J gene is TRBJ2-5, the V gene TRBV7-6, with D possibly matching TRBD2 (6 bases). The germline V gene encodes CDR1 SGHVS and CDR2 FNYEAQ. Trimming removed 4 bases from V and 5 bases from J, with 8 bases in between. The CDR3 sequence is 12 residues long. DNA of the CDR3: TGTGCCAGCAGCTCCCGGGAGGAGACCCAGTACTTC. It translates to CASSSREETQYF.

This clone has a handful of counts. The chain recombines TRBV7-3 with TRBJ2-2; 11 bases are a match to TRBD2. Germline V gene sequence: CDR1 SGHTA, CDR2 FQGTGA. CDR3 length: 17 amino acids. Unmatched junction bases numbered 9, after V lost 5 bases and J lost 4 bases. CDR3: CASSLLAGGLTTGELFF. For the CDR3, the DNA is TGTGCCAGCAGCCTTCTAGCGGGAGGCCTGACCACCGGGGAGCTGTTTTTT.

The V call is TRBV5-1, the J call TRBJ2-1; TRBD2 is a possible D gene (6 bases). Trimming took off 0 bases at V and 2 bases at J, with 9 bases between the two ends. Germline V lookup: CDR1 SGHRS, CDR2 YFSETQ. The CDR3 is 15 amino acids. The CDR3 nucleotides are TGCGCCAGCAGCTTGGCGGCGGGAACCTACAATGAGCAGTTCTTC. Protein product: CASSLAAGTYNEQFF. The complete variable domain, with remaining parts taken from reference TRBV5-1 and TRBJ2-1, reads KAGVTQTPRYLIKTRGQQVTLSCSPISGHRSVSWYQQTPGQGLQFLFEYFSETQRNKGNFPGRFSGRQFSNSRSEMNVSTLELGDSALYLCASSLAAGTYNEQFFGPGTRLTVL.

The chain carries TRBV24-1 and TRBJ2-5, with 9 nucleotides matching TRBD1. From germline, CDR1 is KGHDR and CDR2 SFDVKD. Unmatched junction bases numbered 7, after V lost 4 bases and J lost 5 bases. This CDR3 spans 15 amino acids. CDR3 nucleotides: TGTGCCACCAGTGACCCTACAGGGGGCGTGGAGACCCAGTACTTC. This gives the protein CATSDPTGGVETQYF.

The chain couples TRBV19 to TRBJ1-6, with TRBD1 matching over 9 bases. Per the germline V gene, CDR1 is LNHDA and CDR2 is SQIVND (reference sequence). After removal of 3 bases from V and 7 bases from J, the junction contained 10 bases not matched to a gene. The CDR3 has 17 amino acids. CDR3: CASSILAQGAQNSPLHF. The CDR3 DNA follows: TGTGCCAGTAGTATTCTGGCACAGGGGGCGCAGAATTCACCCCTCCACTTT. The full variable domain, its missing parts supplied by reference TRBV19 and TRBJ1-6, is DGGITQSPKYLFRKEGQNVTLSCEQNLNHDAMYWYRQDPGQGLRLIYYSQIVNDFQKGDIAEGYSVSREKKESFPLTVTSAQKNPTAFYLCASSILAQGAQNSPLHFGNGTRLTVT.

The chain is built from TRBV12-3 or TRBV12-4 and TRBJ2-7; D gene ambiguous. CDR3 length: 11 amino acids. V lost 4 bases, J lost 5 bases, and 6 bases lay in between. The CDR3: CASSSLNEQYF. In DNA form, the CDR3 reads TGTGCCAGCAGTTCCCTTAACGAGCAGTACTTC.

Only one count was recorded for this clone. CDR3 sequence (DNA): TGCAGCGGGCGGACAGCGGTGAACACTGAAGCTTTCTTT. Its translation is CSGRTAVNTEAFF. The rearrangement joins TRBV29-1 to TRBJ1-1, with a possible D match to TRBD1 (6 bases). This CDR3 has 13 amino acids. The germline V gene encodes CDR1 SQVTM and CDR2 ANQGSEA. V lost 7 bases, J lost 0 bases, and 12 bases lay in between. The full variable domain, with the rest looked up from reference TRBV29-1 and TRBJ1-1, is SAVISQKPSRDICQRGTSLTIQCQVDSQVTMMFWYRQQPGQSLTLIATANQGSEATYESGFVIDKFPISRPNLTFSTLTVSNMSPEDSSIYLCSGRTAVNTEAFFGQGTRLTVV.

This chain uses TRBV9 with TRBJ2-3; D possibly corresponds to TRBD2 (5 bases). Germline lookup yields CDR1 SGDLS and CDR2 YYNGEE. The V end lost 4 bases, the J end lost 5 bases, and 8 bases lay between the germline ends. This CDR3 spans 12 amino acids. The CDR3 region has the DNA TGTGCCAGCAGCCCCCGGGAAGATACGCAGTATTTT. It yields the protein CASSPREDTQYF.